One sample yielded the 28 T cell receptor beta chains listed below, sequenced in a study of T cell repertoires in cytomegalovirus infection. For these TCRs, the target antigens are not known. TCRdb re-analysed the reads in MiXCR, keeping a single row per CDR3 protein. The sample shows about 700,000 distinct CDR3 sequences, around 31% of them seen only once. Sequences were derived from cultured PBMCs, sampled from culture after CMV antigen stimulation. Receptor source: a human donor in good health (CMV status not recorded). Some clones in this sample may be carry-over from other donors' samples.

The chain joins TRBV11-2 to TRBJ2-1; D unclear. Germline V lookup: CDR1 SGHAT, CDR2 FQNNGV. The germline V and J ends were trimmed by 5 bases and 0 bases, with 14 bases remaining between them. This CDR3 contains 16 residues. CDR3 amino acids: CASSLRWVLSYNEQFF. CDR3 nucleotide sequence: TGTGCCAGCAGCCTGAGGTGGGTCCTCTCCTACAATGAGCAGTTCTTC.

The chain combines TRBV7-2 with TRBJ1-2; 12 nucleotides line up with TRBD1. The CDR3 consists of 18 residues. Germline CDR1 reads SGHTA; CDR2 reads FQGNSA. V lost 2 bases, J lost 8 bases, and 15 bases stayed unmatched. The CDR3 loop reads CASSLRVGDRGRIGGYTF. CDR3 nucleotide sequence: TGTGCCAGCAGCTTAAGAGTAGGGGACAGGGGGCGAATTGGGGGCTACACCTTC.

The chain couples TRBV7-6 to TRBJ1-2; 8 bases match TRBD1. V shed 5 bases, J shed 1 base, and the junction held 6 bases outside the gene matches. CDR3 length equals 15 residues. The germline V gene has CDR1 SGHVS and CDR2 FNYEAQ. The CDR3 region is CASSPRTGINYGYTF. The CDR3 region has the DNA TGTGCCAGCAGCCCGAGGACAGGGATTAACTATGGCTACACCTTC.

CDR3 bases: TGTGCCAGCAGTGAGAAGGTACGAGGAGGATCACCCCTCCACTTT. This gives the protein CASSEKVRGGSPLHF. The rearrangement joins TRBV6-6 to TRBJ1-6; no reliable D call. CDR1 and CDR2 (germline): MNHNY, SVGAGI (reference sequence). V was pared by 5 bases and J by 10 bases, with 18 bases between. The CDR3 is made up of 15 amino acids.

This clonotype was picked up one time. The J gene is TRBJ1-1, the V gene TRBV18, with D unclear. The CDR3 length is 13 residues. Germline CDR1 and CDR2: KGHSH and LQKENI. V dropped 0 bases and J dropped 6 bases, with 8 bases sitting between them. The CDR3 here is CASSPPSWPEAFF. The CDR3 DNA reads as TGTGCCAGCTCACCACCGTCGTGGCCTGAAGCTTTCTTT.

This sequence joins TRBV12-3 or TRBV12-4 and TRBJ1-2; TRBD1 is a possible D gene (6 bases). The V gene lost 1 base and the J gene lost 4 bases, with 13 bases spanning the gap. The CDR3 has 15 residues. In DNA form, the CDR3 reads TGTGCCAGCAGTTTAGGTGGGGGGCAAGGCTATGGCTACACCTTC. Translating it yields CASSLGGGQGYGYTF.

The chain recombines TRBV19 with TRBJ1-6, with 8 bases fitting TRBD1. The V gene's germline CDR1 is LNHDA and CDR2 SQIVND (reference sequence). The ends lost 5 bases at V and 7 bases at J; junction bases unmatched: 4. CDR3 length: 14 residues. For the CDR3, the DNA is TGTGCCAGTAGTGGGGACAGGTGGAATTCACCCCTCCACTTT. Translation gives CASSGDRWNSPLHF.

Only a few counts were recorded for this clonotype. The J gene is TRBJ1-4, the V gene TRBV4-1, with 10 bases aligning to TRBD1. CDR1 is MGHRA and CDR2 is YSYEKL in the germline V gene. This CDR3 has 16 amino acids. V lost 4 bases, J lost 1 base, and 3 bases stayed unmatched. CDR3 DNA: TGCGCCAGCAGCCCCCGGGACAGGGGAACTAATGAAAAACTGTTTTTT. It yields the protein CASSPRDRGTNEKLFF.

This clonotype was detected many times. The chain employs TRBV7-9 and TRBJ2-7, with a possible D match to TRBD2 (5 bases). This CDR3 is built from 14 residues. The germline CDR1 and CDR2 sequences are SEHNR and FQNEAQ (reference sequence). V lost 7 bases and J 1 base, leaving 14 bases between the germline ends. CDR3 region: CASTLGSGSYEQYF. CDR3 in DNA: TGTGCCAGCACCCTAGGGTCGGGATCCTACGAGCAGTACTTC.

The chain recombines TRBV2 with TRBJ1-2; TRBD1 matches 8 bases. CDR1 and CDR2 from the germline V gene are SNHLY and FYNNEI. The CDR3 spans 15 residues. V was clipped by 6 bases and J by 4 bases; unmatched bases: 10. The CDR3 is CASRSAGTGAYGYTF. The CDR3 coding sequence is TGTGCCAGCAGGTCTGCCGGGACAGGCGCCTATGGCTACACCTTC.

The rearrangement joins TRBV29-1 to TRBJ1-1; TRBD1 might be the D (6 bases). Trimming pared 4 bases from V and 8 bases from J, leaving 14 bases between. The CDR3 totals 12 residues. CDR1 and CDR2 (germline): SQVTM, ANQGSEA. CDR3 amino acids: CSVGGGRPEAFF. CDR3 nucleotides: TGCAGCGTTGGAGGGGGTCGTCCCGAAGCTTTCTTT.

This clonotype has only a few counts. V and J are TRBV19 and TRBJ1-2, with D possibly TRBD1 on 6 matching bases. V shed 6 bases and J shed 8 bases, with 16 bases lying between them. The CDR3 totals 13 residues. In germline, CDR1 is LNHDA, CDR2 SQIVND (reference sequence). The CDR3 sequence is CASRKPTQGGYTF. In DNA form, the CDR3 reads TGTGCCAGTAGAAAACCCACCCAGGGGGGCTACACCTTC.

The V gene is TRBV19, the J gene TRBJ1-1; D not resolved. This CDR3 has 13 residues. Germline loops: CDR1 LNHDA, CDR2 SQIVND (reference sequence). V gave up 3 bases and J gave up 2 bases, with 7 bases separating them. CDR3 in amino acids: CASSIQRNTEAFF. DNA of the CDR3: TGTGCCAGTAGTATTCAGAGAAACACTGAAGCTTTCTTT.

V gene TRBV7-4 combines with J gene TRBJ1-5; D may be TRBD1 (5 bases). V was clipped by 5 bases and J by 2 bases, with 19 bases between them. Germline CDR1 is SGHVT and CDR2 is SQSDAQ. The CDR3 consists of 17 residues. CDR3 in amino acids: CASSGMMGVDGNQPQHF. CDR3 nucleotide sequence: TGTGCCAGCAGCGGCATGATGGGGGTTGATGGCAATCAGCCCCAGCATTTT.

This clonotype was seen repeatedly, ten times or more. The V gene is TRBV7-2, the J gene TRBJ2-5; D call uncertain. The CDR3 length is 16 residues. Trimming removed 1 base at V and 3 bases at J, with 15 bases between. Germline V gene sequence: CDR1 SGHTA, CDR2 FQGNSA. The CDR3 loop is CASSLVANSREETQYF. CDR3 in DNA: TGTGCCAGCAGCTTAGTGGCTAACTCACGAGAAGAGACCCAGTACTTC.

The rearrangement links TRBV9 to TRBJ2-7, with 7 bases fitting TRBD1. Looked up from germline, CDR1 is SGDLS and CDR2 is YYNGEE. The V segment lost 3 bases and the J segment 2 bases; nucleotides outside the gene matches: 5. The CDR3 spans 14 residues. The DNA for the CDR3 is TGTGCCAGCAGCGCTGGGGGACAGACCTACGAGCAGTACTTC. Translating gives CASSAGGQTYEQYF. The full variable domain, in which reference TRBV9 and TRBJ2-7 provide the parts outside the CDR3, is DSGVTQTPKHLITATGQRVTLRCSPRSGDLSVYWYQQSLDQGLQFLIQYYNGEERAKGNILERFSAQQFPDLHSELNLSSLELGDSALYFCASSAGGQTYEQYFGPGTRLTVT.

The genes are TRBV2 and TRBJ2-7; D tentatively reads TRBD1 or TRBD2 (5 bases each). Germline V gives CDR1 SNHLY, CDR2 FYNNEI. The CDR3 sequence is 12 residues long. V was trimmed by 2 bases and J by 4 bases, leaving 6 bases between them. CDR3 in DNA: TGTGCCAGCAGTGAATGGGGGTACGAGCAGTACTTC. As protein: CASSEWGYEQYF.

A few counts support this clonotype. This rearrangement joins TRBV6-6 to TRBJ2-7; D possibly corresponds to TRBD1 (5 bases). Trimming left V 5 bases short and J 0 bases short, with 14 bases between. The CDR3 is 15 residues long. CDR1 MNHNY and CDR2 SVGAGI come from the germline V gene (reference sequence). CDR3 bases: TGTGCCAGCAGTCCCACACAGGCCAACTCCTACGAGCAGTACTTC. This gives the protein CASSPTQANSYEQYF.

V and J are TRBV18 and TRBJ2-1; 10 bases match TRBD2. Germline CDR1 KGHSH, CDR2 LQKENI. The V segment lost 6 bases and the J segment 11 bases; nucleotides outside the gene matches: 16. CDR3 size: 16 residues. CDR3 sequence (DNA): TGTGCCAGCTCCCTAGAGCGGCTAGCGGGAGTCGCCCAGCAGTTCTTC. Amino acid sequence: CASSLERLAGVAQQFF.

This clonotype was seen a handful of times. The rearrangement joins TRBV12-5 to TRBJ1-5; TRBD1 agrees at 8 bases. The CDR3 is 17 amino acids. The V and J ends lost 4 bases and 2 bases, in that order; junction bases with no gene match: 10. In germline, CDR1 is LGHNT, CDR2 FRNRAP. The CDR3 coding sequence is TGTGCTAGTGGTTCCCACTCACAGGGGGGTGGCAATCAGCCCCAGCATTTT. It encodes CASGSHSQGGGNQPQHF.

The genes are TRBV7-8 and TRBJ2-7; D might be TRBD2 (5 bases). CDR1 is SGHVS, CDR2 FQNEAQ, per germline. The CDR3 has 14 residues. Trimming shortened V by 5 bases and J by 3 bases, and 14 bases separated the two germline ends. The CDR3 reads CASSPTRAGYEQYF. In DNA, the CDR3 is TGTGCCAGCAGCCCTACGCGGGCCGGCTACGAGCAGTACTTC.

CDR3 protein: CASRNSGDSNQPQHF. DNA of the CDR3: TGTGCCAGCAGAAATAGCGGAGATAGCAATCAGCCCCAGCATTTT. The chain is built from TRBV28 and TRBJ1-5; D gene ambiguous. From germline, CDR1 is MDHEN and CDR2 SYDVKM. The CDR3 extends over 15 amino acids. V gave up 6 bases and J gave up 0 bases, with 12 bases separating them.

The genes are TRBV18 and TRBJ2-7; 8 positions match TRBD1. Trimming took 4 bases from V and 4 from J; bases not matched to a gene: 15. Looked up from germline, CDR1 is KGHSH and CDR2 is LQKENI. The CDR3 contains 17 residues. This CDR3 is CASSRTGSPSWAYEQYF. The CDR3 nucleotides are TGTGCCAGCTCACGGACAGGGTCGCCCTCTTGGGCGTACGAGCAGTACTTC.

This chain links TRBV6-6 with TRBJ2-3; D is uncertain. Germline V gene sequence: CDR1 MNHNY, CDR2 SVGAGI (reference sequence). The CDR3 length is 11 residues. V was shortened by 6 bases and J by 4 bases, with 5 bases between the two germline ends. CDR3 DNA sequence: TGTGCCAGCAGGACCGCAGATACGCAGTATTTT. It specifies CASRTADTQYF.

This clonotype appeared a few times. V is TRBV7-2 and J is TRBJ1-6, with D possibly being TRBD1 (6 bases). CDR1 and CDR2 from the germline V gene are SGHTA and FQGNSA. Trimming cost V 1 base and J 10 bases, with 8 bases left between them. The length of the CDR3 is 13 residues. CDR3: CASSLEQGSPLHF. The CDR3 DNA sequence: TGTGCCAGCAGCTTAGAACAGGGCTCACCCCTCCACTTT.

This chain connects TRBV5-4 to TRBJ2-7; D uncertain. The CDR3 sequence is 16 residues long. V dropped 1 base and J dropped 6 bases, with 20 bases sitting between them. CDR1 is SGHNT and CDR2 is YYREEE in the germline V gene (reference sequence). The DNA of the CDR3 is TGTGCCAGCAGCTTGCCGGCCCGGAGTCCCCACCCCGAGCAGTACTTC. It yields the protein CASSLPARSPHPEQYF. Using reference TRBV5-4 and TRBJ2-7 for the parts outside the CDR3, the full variable domain is ETGVTQSPTHLIKTRGQQVTLRCSSQSGHNTVSWYQQALGQGPQFIFQYYREEENGRGNFPPRFSGLQFPNYSSELNVNALELDDSALYLCASSLPARSPHPEQYFGPGTRLTVT.

J is TRBJ2-1 and V is TRBV20-1, with a weak D call TRBD1 (6 bases). The V end was cut by 6 bases, the J end by 3 bases, with 15 bases between. The germline V gene has CDR1 DFQATT and CDR2 SNEGSKA (reference sequence). This CDR3 has 14 residues. The CDR3 DNA sequence: TGCAGTGCCGGTACAGGGACGATCTACAATGAGCAGTTCTTC. This sequence encodes CSAGTGTIYNEQFF.

V is TRBV28 and J is TRBJ2-1; D ambiguous. Germline V gene data show CDR1 as MDHEN and CDR2 as SYDVKM. The CDR3 has 15 residues. Trimming left V 7 bases short and J 6 bases short, with 19 bases between. This chain's CDR3 is CASTPGPSRRNEQFF. The CDR3, as DNA: TGTGCCAGCACCCCAGGACCATCGAGGCGCAATGAGCAGTTCTTC.